This T cell receptor (beta chain) was retrieved from a study of T cells in Graves' hyperthyroidism and ophthalmopathy. Using RNA transcripts as the source, TCR beta CDR3 regions were amplified. HTBI primers were the set used in a first-round RT-PCR of the TCR CDR3. TCRdb called the multiplex PCR reads again in MiXCR, with one record for every CDR3 protein. Seen here are a few hundred thousand distinct CDR3 sequences, about 15% observed once, and the top ten hold 13% to 15%. This clonotype has a handful of counts. No antigen is known for it. The diagnoses drew upon clinical symptoms, serum thyroxine and TRAb, thyroid ultrasound and orbital computed tomography. Study outcomes and limitations: Most clonotypes expanded in thyroid above 0.001 were likewise present in blood.

The J segment lost 7 bases and the V segment lost 6 bases, leaving 5 bases of the junction unmatched. Per the germline V gene, CDR1 is LNHDA and CDR2 is SQIVND (reference sequence). The CDR3 is made up of 13 amino acids. The sequenced sample was blood. The receptor was isolated from a woman aged 18-29 years with Graves' hyperthyroidism. This rearrangement joins TRBV19 to TRBJ1-2; 10 bases align to TRBD1. CDR3 sequence: CASSRDRGIGYTF. CDR3 bases: TGTGCCAGTAGCCGGGACAGGGGAATTGGCTACACCTTC. Together with reference TRBV19 and TRBJ1-2, the CDR3 gives the full variable domain: DGGITQSPKYLFRKEGQNVTLSCEQNLNHDAMYWYRQDPGQGLRLIYYSQIVNDFQKGDIAEGYSVSREKKESFPLTVTSAQKNPTAFYLCASSRDRGIGYTFGSGTRLTVV.